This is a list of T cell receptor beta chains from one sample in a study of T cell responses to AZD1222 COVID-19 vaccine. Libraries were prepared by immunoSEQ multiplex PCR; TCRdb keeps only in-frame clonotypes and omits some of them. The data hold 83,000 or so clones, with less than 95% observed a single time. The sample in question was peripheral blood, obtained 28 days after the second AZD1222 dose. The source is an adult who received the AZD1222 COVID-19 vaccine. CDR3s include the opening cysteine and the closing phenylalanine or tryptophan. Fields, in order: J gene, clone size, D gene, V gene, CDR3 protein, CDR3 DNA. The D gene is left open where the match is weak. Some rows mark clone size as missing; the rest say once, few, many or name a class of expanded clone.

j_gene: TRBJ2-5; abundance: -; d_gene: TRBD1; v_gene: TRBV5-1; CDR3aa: CASSLLRSGGETQYF; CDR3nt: TGCGCCAGCAGCTTACTCCGGTCAGGGGGAGAGACCCAGTACTTC
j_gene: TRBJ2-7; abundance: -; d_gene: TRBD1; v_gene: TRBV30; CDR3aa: CASDRGHEQYF; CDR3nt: TGTGCCTCGGACAGGGGGCACGAGCAGTACTTC
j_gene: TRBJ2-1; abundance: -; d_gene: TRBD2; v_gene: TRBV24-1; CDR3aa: CATSDLSGEYNEQFF; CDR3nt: TGTGCCACCAGTGATTTGAGCGGGGAATACAATGAGCAGTTCTTC
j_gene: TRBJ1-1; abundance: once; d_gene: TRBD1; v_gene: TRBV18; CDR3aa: CASSARQGSWTEAFF; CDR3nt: TGTGCCAGCTCAGCGAGACAGGGGAGTTGGACTGAAGCTTTCTTT
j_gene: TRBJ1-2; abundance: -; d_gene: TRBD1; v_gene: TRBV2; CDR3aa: CASSLGQGPFGYTF; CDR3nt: TGTGCCAGCAGCCTGGGACAGGGCCCCTTTGGCTACACCTTC
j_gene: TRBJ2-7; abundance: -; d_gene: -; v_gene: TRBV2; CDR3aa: CASRATNEQYF; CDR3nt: TGTGCCAGCAGGGCAACCAACGAGCAGTACTTC
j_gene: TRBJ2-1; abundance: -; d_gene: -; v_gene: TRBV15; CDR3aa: CATSREVGGTRFF; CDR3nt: TGTGCCACCAGCAGAGAAGTGGGGGGAACGAGGTTCTTC
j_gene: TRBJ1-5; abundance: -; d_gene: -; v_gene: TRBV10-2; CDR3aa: CASSESRQLNNQPQHF; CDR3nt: TGCGCCAGCAGTGAGTCTAGGCAGCTAAACAATCAGCCCCAGCATTTT
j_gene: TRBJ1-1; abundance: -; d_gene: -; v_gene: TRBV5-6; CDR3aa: CASRQQGNTEAFF; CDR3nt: TGTGCCAGCAGGCAACAGGGGAACACTGAAGCTTTCTTT
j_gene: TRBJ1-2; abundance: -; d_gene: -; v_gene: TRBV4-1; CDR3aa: CASSQDSIGGLGYGYTF; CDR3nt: TGCGCCAGCAGCCAAGATTCAATAGGGGGACTTGGGTATGGCTACACCTTC
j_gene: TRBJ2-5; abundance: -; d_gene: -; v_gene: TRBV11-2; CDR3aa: CASSRYLRPEETQYF; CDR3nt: TGTGCCAGCAGCCGCTACCTCCGACCTGAAGAGACCCAGTACTTC
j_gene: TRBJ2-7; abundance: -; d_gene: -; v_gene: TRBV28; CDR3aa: CASSPPSWAVYEQYF; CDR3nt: TGTGCCAGCAGTCCCCCCTCGTGGGCAGTGTACGAGCAGTACTTC
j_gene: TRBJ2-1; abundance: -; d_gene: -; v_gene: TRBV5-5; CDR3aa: CASSLDASYNEQFF; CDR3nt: TGTGCCAGCAGCCTGGATGCCTCCTACAATGAGCAGTTCTTC
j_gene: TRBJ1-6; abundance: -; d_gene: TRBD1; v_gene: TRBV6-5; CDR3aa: CASSPREGARSPLHF; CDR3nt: TGTGCCAGCAGCCCCCGAGAGGGGGCGAGATCACCCCTCCACTTT
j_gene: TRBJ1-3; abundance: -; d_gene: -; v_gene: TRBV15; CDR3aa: CATSRGWVNSGNTIYF; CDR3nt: TGTGCCACCAGCAGGGGTTGGGTAAACTCTGGAAACACCATATATTTT
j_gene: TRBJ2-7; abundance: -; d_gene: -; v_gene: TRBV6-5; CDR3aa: CASSYSGRTAVYEQYF; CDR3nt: TGTGCCAGCAGTTACTCGGGCCGGACGGCAGTATACGAGCAGTACTTC